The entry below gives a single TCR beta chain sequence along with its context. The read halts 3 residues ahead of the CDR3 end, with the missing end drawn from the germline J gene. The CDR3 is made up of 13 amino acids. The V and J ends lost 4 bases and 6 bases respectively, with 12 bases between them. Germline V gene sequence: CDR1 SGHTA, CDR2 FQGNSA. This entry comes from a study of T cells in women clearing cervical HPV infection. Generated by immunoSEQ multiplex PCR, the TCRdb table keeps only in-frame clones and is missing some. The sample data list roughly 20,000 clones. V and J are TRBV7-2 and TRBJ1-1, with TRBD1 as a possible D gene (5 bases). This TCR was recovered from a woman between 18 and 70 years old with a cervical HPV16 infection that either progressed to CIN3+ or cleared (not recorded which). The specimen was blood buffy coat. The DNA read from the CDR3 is TGTGCCAGCAGCTCTCCAGGGATCCCTGAA. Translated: CASSSPGIPE. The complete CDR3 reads CASSSPGIPEAFF. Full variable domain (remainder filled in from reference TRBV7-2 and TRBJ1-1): GAGVSQSPSNKVTEKGKDVELRCDPISGHTALYWYRQSLGQGLEFLIYFQGNSAPDKSGLPSDRFSAERTGGSVSTLTIQRTQQEDSAVYLCASSSPGIPEAFFGQGTRLTVV.